This passage covers 7 T cell receptor beta chains from one sample sequenced in a study of T cell changes during pregnancy in multiple sclerosis. TCRdb's table, derived via immunoSEQ multiplex PCR, lists solely in-frame clones and lacks some. This sample has 90,000 to 95,000 clones, with 90% to 95% found just once. The sample here was peripheral blood, taken in the third trimester of pregnancy. All receptors derive from a female donor with multiple sclerosis, enrolled in a pregnancy study.

This chain uses TRBV10-3 with TRBJ2-7; 8 bases match TRBD2. This CDR3 is 14 amino acids long. Per germline, CDR1 ENHRY and CDR2 SYGVKD. The trim removed 9 bases at V and 2 bases at J, leaving 9 bases unmatched. This CDR3 is CAISDGTRPYEQYF. In DNA form, the CDR3 reads TGTGCCATATCAGACGGGACTAGACCCTACGAGCAGTACTTC.

The V gene is TRBV19, the J gene TRBJ2-5; 7 bases are shared with TRBD2. The germline gives CDR1 LNHDA, CDR2 SQIVND (reference sequence). The CDR3 covers 13 residues. Trimming took 3 bases from V and 5 from J; bases not matched to a gene: 3. CDR3: CASSIYGGETQYF. The CDR3 DNA is TGTGCCAGTAGTATTTACGGGGGGGAGACCCAGTACTTC.

The chain uses TRBV6-1 and TRBJ2-3; 7 positions match TRBD2. The CDR3 is 13 amino acids. The V gene end was trimmed by 6 bases and the J gene end by 9 bases; junction bases not matched to a gene: 9. The germline gives CDR1 MNHNS, CDR2 SASEGT. The CDR3 DNA follows: TGTGCCAGCAGGGGAAGCGGGATCGTCACGCAGTATTTT. It encodes CASRGSGIVTQYF.

The chain recombines TRBV5-1 with TRBJ2-3; D may be TRBD1 (6 bases). There are 14 residues in the CDR3. The V gene lost 2 bases and the J gene lost 1 base, with 8 bases spanning the gap. CDR1 SGHRS and CDR2 YFSETQ come from the germline V gene. The CDR3 coding sequence is TGCGCCAGCAGCTTATCAGGGGGCACAGATACGCAGTATTTT. It codes for CASSLSGGTDTQYF.

This clone occurred once. The V and J genes are TRBV6-5 and TRBJ2-4, with no clear D. In germline, CDR1 is MNHEY, CDR2 SVGAGI. Trimming shortened V by 2 bases and J by 0 bases, and 8 bases separated the two germline ends. The CDR3 has 15 residues. CDR3 region: CASSYPGIAKNIQYF. The CDR3 DNA reads TGTGCCAGCAGTTACCCAGGAATAGCCAAAAACATTCAGTACTTC.

This clone was found once. The V gene is TRBV23-1, the J gene TRBJ1-1; no reliable D call. TRBV23-1 is designated an ORF whose function remains uncertain. V lost 4 bases, J lost 4 bases, and 16 bases lay in between. This CDR3 contains 15 residues. The CDR3 DNA is TGCGCCAGCAGTCCTCTCGAGGACTATTCCACTGAAGCTTTCTTT. Translating it yields CASSPLEDYSTEAFF.

V usage is TRBV6-1 and J usage is TRBJ2-5, with 7 bases identical to TRBD2. The CDR3 covers 15 residues. With V trimmed by 5 bases and J by 0 bases, 6 bases remained unmatched. The V gene's germline CDR1 is MNHNS and CDR2 SASEGT. For the CDR3, the DNA is TGTGCCAGCAGTCCCGGGACTACATACCAAGAGACCCAGTACTTC. Protein: CASSPGTTYQETQYF.